The source of this TCR beta chain is a study of blood T cell repertoires in COVID-19. Germline CDR1 and CDR2: SGHAT and FQNNGV. Trimming took 1 base from V and 6 from J, leaving 13 bases between them. This CDR3 comprises 15 residues. The authors' processing: From reference gene primer amplification, estimates of nucleated cell counts were derived. Sequenced by immunoSEQ multiplex PCR; TCRdb stores in-frame clones only, minus some. D and trimming come from the DNA, and the V and J calls and clone size come from that table. Among about 190,000 clones, approximately 90% were seen once, and the ten largest hold 1.1%. There are a few counts of this clone.

The chain combines TRBV11-2 with TRBJ1-5; the D gene is possibly TRBD1 (6 bases). This TCR was sampled from a man aged 25 to 45 with acute or convalescent COVID-19. What was sequenced was peripheral blood. The CDR3 sequence: CASSLVGQFGQPQHF. CDR3 bases: TGTGCCAGCAGCTTAGTAGGACAGTTCGGTCAGCCCCAGCATTTT.